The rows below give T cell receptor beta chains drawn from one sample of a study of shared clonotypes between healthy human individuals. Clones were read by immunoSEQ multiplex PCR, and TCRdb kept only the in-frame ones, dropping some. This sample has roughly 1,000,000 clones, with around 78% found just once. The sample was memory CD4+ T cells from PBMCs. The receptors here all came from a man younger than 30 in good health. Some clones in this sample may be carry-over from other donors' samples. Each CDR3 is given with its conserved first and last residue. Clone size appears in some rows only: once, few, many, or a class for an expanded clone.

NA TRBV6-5 CASSYSMSGTKQFF
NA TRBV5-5 CASSLAGVAGANVLTF
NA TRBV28 CASNPLPLSATNEKLFF
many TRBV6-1 CASTQWLNNEQFF
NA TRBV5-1 CASSPGQGEGYTF
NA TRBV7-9 CASTTGERGNTIYF
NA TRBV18 CASSPGHFTEAFF
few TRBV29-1 CSVEQQGGTEAFF
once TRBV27 CASTRGRFTDTQYF
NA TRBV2 CASSGTGYGYTF
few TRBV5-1 CASSLAVAGDTQYF
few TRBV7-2 CASSPGGVGGYTF
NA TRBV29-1 CSVGKGGRTGELFF
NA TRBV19 CATRRGQGGNQPQHF
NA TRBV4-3 CASSPRQGGADTQYF
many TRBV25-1 CASSEAVATNEKLFF
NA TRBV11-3 CASSSDYGGSTNTGELFF
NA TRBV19 CASSIARSQGAAPVQPQHF
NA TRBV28 CASSNINYGYTF
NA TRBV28 CASSLRGTDFSYEQYF
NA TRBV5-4 CASSPGTSGRALIGELFF
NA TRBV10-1 CASSTGAGEQYF
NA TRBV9 CASSPTGSEVDEQYF
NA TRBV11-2 CASSLDGGGQTDTQYF
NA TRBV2 CASSYLGGTYNEQFF
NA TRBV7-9 CASSWTAFTGELFF
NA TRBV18 CASSRGTGALSSYNEQFF
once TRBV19 CASSPHSQGDQHF